The T cell receptor beta chain under discussion was sequenced for a study of OX40 agonist ivuxolimab in advanced cancers. Trimming cost V 0 bases and J 8 bases, with 11 bases left between them. CDR3 length: 13 residues. Germline V gives CDR1 SGHDT, CDR2 YYEEEE. Comments on this clone: Its antigen remains unidentified.

Clones were sequenced by immunoSEQ multiplex PCR, and TCRdb holds only the in-frame ones, with some missing. The table lists around 25,000 clones, approximately 86% of them singletons. Study results and caveats: At 0.1 to 3.0 mg/kg and by week 6, CD4+ and CD8+ T cells in the blood had expanded clonally.

The receptor was derived from an adult with an advanced solid tumor such as melanoma, head and neck, liver or kidney cancer. The sequencing used CD4+ or CD8+ T cells sorted from blood, collected in a trial of the OX40 agonist ivuxolimab. V usage is TRBV5-6 and J usage is TRBJ1-2; TRBD1 is a possible D gene (6 bases). Here the CDR3 reads CASSLVRGYGYTF. In DNA form, the CDR3 reads TGTGCCAGCAGCTTGGTCAGGGGCTACGGCTACACCTTC.